The 27 T cell receptor beta chains listed next were all sequenced from one sample in a study of CD8+CD57+ T cells in acquired aplastic anemia. Both TCR beta VDJ combination and CDR3 sequence profiling were carried out. Genomic DNA was the template for this profiling. TCRdb redid the calling of the reads with MiXCR, one entry per CDR3 protein. The profile shows 100,000 to 150,000 distinct CDR3 sequences, more than 40% of them singletons. The sequenced material came from sorted CD4+, CD8+, or CD8+CD57+ T cells (not recorded which) from PBMCs. The source is a human donor in good health, serving as a control.

This clonotype was seen only once. The rearrangement links TRBV7-8 to TRBJ1-6; possibly TRBD1 for D (5 bases). V was clipped by 3 bases and J by 10 bases, with 10 bases between them. CDR1 and CDR2 (germline): SGHVS, FQNEAQ. There are 13 residues in the CDR3. The DNA for the CDR3 is TGTGCCAGCAGCTTCCAGGGTGACTCACCCCTCCACTTT. It translates to CASSFQGDSPLHF.

The chain combines TRBV2 with TRBJ1-6, with D possibly matching TRBD1 (5 bases). This CDR3 spans 15 amino acids. V lost 6 bases, J lost 9 bases, and 18 bases lay in between. From germline, CDR1 is SNHLY and CDR2 FYNNEI. The CDR3 sequence: CASSRVAGRGSPLHF. CDR3 nucleotides: TGTGCCAGCAGCCGAGTGGCAGGGAGAGGTTCACCCCTCCACTTT.

This clonotype was seen a single time. The J gene is TRBJ2-2, the V gene TRBV24-1; D ambiguous. The V end was cut by 1 base, the J end by 7 bases, with 12 bases between. This CDR3 is built from 15 residues. Germline loops: CDR1 KGHDR, CDR2 SFDVKD. CDR3 region: CATSDFWGRDGELFF. The CDR3 nucleotides read TGTGCCACCAGTGATTTTTGGGGAAGGGACGGGGAGCTGTTTTTT.

This chain links TRBV9 with TRBJ2-1, with TRBD2 identical over 15 bases. The V segment lost 0 bases and the J segment 9 bases; nucleotides outside the gene matches: 7. Germline V gives CDR1 SGDLS, CDR2 YYNGEE. CDR3 length: 17 residues. The CDR3: CASSVARTSGGGAEQFF. The CDR3 region has the DNA TGTGCCAGCAGCGTAGCCCGGACTAGCGGGGGGGGAGCTGAGCAGTTCTTC. Supplemented by reference TRBV9 and TRBJ2-1, the full variable domain reads DSGVTQTPKHLITATGQRVTLRCSPRSGDLSVYWYQQSLDQGLQFLIQYYNGEERAKGNILERFSAQQFPDLHSELNLSSLELGDSALYFCASSVARTSGGGAEQFFGPGTRLTVL.

The chain has TRBV6-1 and TRBJ1-2, with D perhaps TRBD1 (6 bases). The germline V and J ends were trimmed by 3 bases and 3 bases, with 8 bases remaining between them. The CDR3 loop spans 13 amino acids. Germline values: CDR1 MNHNS, CDR2 SASEGT. CDR3 coding DNA: TGTGCCAGCAGTGATACAGGGTACTATGGCTACACCTTC. It encodes CASSDTGYYGYTF.

This clonotype was seen ten or more times. The chain has TRBV7-6 and TRBJ2-3, with TRBD1 matching 7 bases. Germline assignment: CDR1 SGHVS and CDR2 FNYEAQ. Trimming took 0 bases from V and 6 from J; bases not matched to a gene: 12. The CDR3 consists of 17 residues. The CDR3 spells CASSLAGGPIGADTQYF. CDR3 DNA: TGTGCCAGCAGCTTAGCAGGGGGCCCAATCGGGGCGGATACGCAGTATTTT.

This CDR3 reads CATTDSSGNTIYF. The CDR3 DNA reads TGTGCCACCACTGACAGCTCTGGAAACACCATATATTTT. V usage is TRBV24-1 and J usage is TRBJ1-3; maybe TRBD1 (5 bases). Germline lookup yields CDR1 KGHDR and CDR2 SFDVKD. Trimming cost V 8 bases and J 0 bases, with 7 bases left between them. The CDR3 sequence is 13 residues long.

The chain carries TRBV10-3 and TRBJ2-5, with D maybe TRBD1 (5 bases). Trimming stripped 10 bases from V and 0 bases from J, with 15 bases between. Germline loops: CDR1 ENHRY, CDR2 SYGVKD. CDR3 length: 14 amino acids. The CDR3 sequence is CATTDTRYQETQYF. CDR3 nucleotides: TGTGCCACTACGGACACCCGGTACCAAGAGACCCAGTACTTC.

The CDR3: CASKRQGVHEQYF. The CDR3, as DNA: TGCGCCAGTAAACGACAGGGGGTACACGAGCAGTACTTC. V and J are TRBV5-1 and TRBJ2-7, with 9 bases matching TRBD1. Germline V gives CDR1 SGHRS, CDR2 YFSETQ. V trimming: 8 bases; J trimming: 5 bases; junction bases outside the gene matches: 8. The CDR3 extends over 13 amino acids. The full variable domain, with the rest looked up from reference TRBV5-1 and TRBJ2-7, is KAGVTQTPRYLIKTRGQQVTLSCSPISGHRSVSWYQQTPGQGLQFLFEYFSETQRNKGNFPGRFSGRQFSNSRSEMNVSTLELGDSALYLCASKRQGVHEQYFGPGTRLTVT.

The chain couples TRBV24-1 to TRBJ1-2, with TRBD1 matching 7 bases. Germline V gene lookup returns CDR1 KGHDR and CDR2 SFDVKD. Losses at the gene ends were 7 bases for V and 6 bases for J; bases not matched to a gene: 4. The CDR3 length is 12 residues. The CDR3 loop is CATSSGGHGYTF. In DNA, the CDR3 is TGTGCCACCAGCTCAGGGGGTCATGGCTACACCTTC.

This clonotype was counted only a few times. The chain joins TRBV19 to TRBJ2-1, with 10 nucleotides matching TRBD2. The germline V gene has CDR1 LNHDA and CDR2 SQIVND (reference sequence). This CDR3 is built from 14 residues. Trimming cost V 1 base and J 6 bases; bases outside gene matches: 0. Here the CDR3 reads CASSIGTSGNEQFF. CDR3 DNA: TGTGCCAGTAGTATAGGGACTAGCGGCAATGAGCAGTTCTTC.

In this sample, this clonotype turned up a few times. A much larger clone sits a single nucleotide away, making a read error possible. The chain carries TRBV10-3 and TRBJ2-3; 7 positions match TRBD2. There are 14 residues in the CDR3. Germline values: CDR1 ENHRY, CDR2 SYGVKD. V shed 5 bases, J shed 6 bases, and the junction held 8 bases outside the gene matches. CDR3 DNA sequence: TGTGCCATCAGTTCGCGGGGGACCACGGATACGCAGTATTTT. It yields the protein CAISSRGTTDTQYF.

The V and J genes are TRBV20-1 and TRBJ2-3; D is perhaps TRBD2 (6 bases). Trimming removed 4 bases from V and 5 bases from J, with 22 bases in between. CDR3 length equals 16 residues. Germline CDR1 and CDR2: DFQATT and SNEGSKA (reference sequence). CDR3 residues: CSATRVSGGPGDTQYF. CDR3 coding DNA: TGCAGTGCTACCCGCGTGAGCGGAGGGCCGGGAGATACGCAGTATTTT.

The chain uses TRBV2 and TRBJ2-3, with 10 bases fitting TRBD1. Trimming removed 6 bases from V and 5 bases from J; junction bases left unmatched: 5. The CDR3 runs 14 residues. Germline values: CDR1 SNHLY, CDR2 FYNNEI. The CDR3 loop reads CASRLGQGLDTQYF. CDR3 nucleotide sequence: TGTGCCAGCAGATTGGGACAGGGGTTAGATACGCAGTATTTT.

The rearrangement uses TRBV7-8 and TRBJ1-2; no reliable D call. The V end lost 5 bases, the J end lost 1 base, and 14 bases lay between the germline ends. The CDR3 extends over 15 amino acids. CDR1 is SGHVS, CDR2 FQNEAQ, per germline. CDR3 residues: CASSPGPSVNYGYTF. The CDR3 DNA reads as TGTGCCAGCAGCCCTGGTCCATCTGTTAACTATGGCTACACCTTC.

CDR3 in amino acids: CASSEQVSALSSGYTF. The CDR3 DNA follows: TGTGCCAGCAGTGAACAGGTTTCAGCCCTTTCTAGTGGCTACACCTTC. This chain connects TRBV25-1 to TRBJ1-2; D call uncertain. The germline V gene encodes CDR1 MGHDK and CDR2 SYGVNS. With 2 bases removed from V and 7 bases from J, the gap between germline ends came to 20 bases. This CDR3 comprises 16 residues.

This rearrangement joins TRBV19 to TRBJ1-2; TRBD1 agrees at 9 bases. The V gene end was trimmed by 5 bases and the J gene end by 7 bases; junction bases not matched to a gene: 8. CDR3 length equals 14 residues. The germline V gene encodes CDR1 LNHDA and CDR2 SQIVND (reference sequence). The CDR3 DNA reads TGTGCCAGTAGTCCGGGACAGGGAGTCCGTGGCTACACCTTC. It encodes CASSPGQGVRGYTF.

The genes are TRBV7-3 and TRBJ2-7, with D unresolved. The V end was cut by 5 bases, the J end by 5 bases, with 16 bases between. This CDR3 region has 14 residues. CDR1 SGHTA and CDR2 FQGTGA come from the germline V gene. This CDR3 reads CASSKSGYLHEQYF. The CDR3 coding sequence is TGTGCCAGCAGCAAATCAGGCTACCTCCACGAGCAGTACTTC. Full variable domain (remainder filled in from reference TRBV7-3 and TRBJ2-7): GAGVSQTPSNKVTEKGKYVELRCDPISGHTALYWYRQSLGQGPEFLIYFQGTGAADDSGLPNDRFFAVRPEGSVSTLKIQRTERGDSAVYLCASSKSGYLHEQYFGPGTRLTVT.

V usage is TRBV20-1 and J usage is TRBJ2-5; no reliable D call. The CDR3 has 15 amino acids. V lost 1 base and J lost 6, with 18 bases in between. Germline loops: CDR1 DFQATT, CDR2 SNEGSKA (reference sequence). The CDR3 DNA sequence: TGCAGTGCTAGAGGGGCTAAGGGCTATGGACAGACCCAGTACTTC. It encodes CSARGAKGYGQTQYF.

In its sample, this clonotype was seen a few times. The rearrangement joins TRBV2 to TRBJ1-3; D call uncertain. The CDR3 has 15 amino acids. V shed 2 bases and J shed 2 bases, with 10 bases lying between them. Germline-derived CDR1 and CDR2 are SNHLY and FYNNEI. Here the CDR3 reads CASSEFSTAGNTIYF. The CDR3 DNA is TGTGCCAGCAGTGAATTTAGTACGGCTGGAAACACCATATATTTT. The full variable domain, completed using reference TRBV2 and TRBJ1-3, is EPEVTQTPSHQVTQMGQEVILRCVPISNHLYFYWYRQILGQKVEFLVSFYNNEISEKSEIFDDQFSVERPDGSNFTLKIRSTKLEDSAMYFCASSEFSTAGNTIYFGEGSWLTVV.

With respect to this clonotype: A read error may be the cause here, since a much bigger clone is one base away. This chain joins TRBV30 and TRBJ2-7; D is uncertain. CDR3 length equals 11 residues. Germline V gene sequence: CDR1 GTSNPN, CDR2 SVGIG (reference sequence). V was shortened by 5 bases and J by 4 bases, with 9 bases between the two germline ends. The CDR3 spells CAWVTTYEQYF. The CDR3 nucleotides read TGTGCCTGGGTGACAACTTACGAGCAGTACTTC.

The gene calls are TRBV4-3 and TRBJ2-3; TRBD2 agrees at 10 bases. The length of the CDR3 is 17 residues. Germline V lookup: CDR1 LGHNA, CDR2 YSLEER. J gave up 6 bases and V 1 base, and 10 bases lay outside the gene matches. The chain's CDR3 is CASSQGQLAGGGDTQYF. CDR3 nucleotides: TGCGCCAGCAGCCAAGGTCAATTAGCGGGGGGCGGGGATACGCAGTATTTT.

The rearrangement joins TRBV7-2 to TRBJ1-6; no reliable D call. This CDR3 has 16 residues. The V end lost 0 bases, the J end lost 0 bases, and 6 bases lay between the germline ends. CDR1 is SGHTA, CDR2 FQGNSA, per germline. The CDR3 bases are TGTGCCAGCAGCTTAGCTCAGAGCTCCTATAATTCACCCCTCCACTTT. It is translated as CASSLAQSSYNSPLHF.

Ten or more counts support this clonotype. V usage is TRBV9 and J usage is TRBJ1-1, with D possibly TRBD1 on 6 matching bases. Germline V CDR1 and CDR2: SGDLS, YYNGEE. Between the trimmed V and J ends, which lost 3 bases and 4 bases, there was a span of 13 bases. This CDR3 region has 14 residues. The CDR3 coding sequence is TGTGCCAGCAGCGAACGGACAGCCGGCACTGAAGCTTTCTTT. Its translation: CASSERTAGTEAFF.

This sequence joins TRBV7-6 and TRBJ2-2; 7 bases are a match to TRBD2. V dropped 0 bases and J dropped 1; count of bases not matched to a gene: 2. The CDR3 totals 16 residues. The germline V gene has CDR1 SGHVS and CDR2 FNYEAQ. This chain's CDR3 is CASSLARGRNTGELFF. Here the CDR3 DNA reads TGTGCCAGCAGCTTAGCGCGGGGGAGGAACACCGGGGAGCTGTTTTTT.

This rearrangement joins TRBV7-2 to TRBJ2-5; 12 bases are a match to TRBD2. Germline V gives CDR1 SGHTA, CDR2 FQGNSA. The CDR3 covers 14 residues. J gave up 3 bases and V 6 bases, and 2 bases lay outside the gene matches. CDR3 protein: CASRRLAGEETQYF. CDR3 sequence (DNA): TGTGCCAGCAGACGACTAGCGGGGGAAGAGACCCAGTACTTC.

The chain recombines TRBV2 with TRBJ2-7; D may be TRBD1 (5 bases). The CDR3 totals 13 residues. Germline V lookup: CDR1 SNHLY, CDR2 FYNNEI. CDR3 in amino acids: CAASSQGRGKQYF. CDR3 DNA: TGTGCTGCCAGCAGCCAAGGTAGGGGAAAGCAGTACTTC. Together with reference TRBV2 and TRBJ2-7, the CDR3 gives the full variable domain: EPEVTQTPSHQVTQMGQEVILRCVPISNHLYFYWYRQILGQKVEFLVSFYNNEISEKSEIFDDQFSVERPDGSNFTLKIRSTKLEDSAMYFCAASSQGRGKQYFGPGTRLTVT.